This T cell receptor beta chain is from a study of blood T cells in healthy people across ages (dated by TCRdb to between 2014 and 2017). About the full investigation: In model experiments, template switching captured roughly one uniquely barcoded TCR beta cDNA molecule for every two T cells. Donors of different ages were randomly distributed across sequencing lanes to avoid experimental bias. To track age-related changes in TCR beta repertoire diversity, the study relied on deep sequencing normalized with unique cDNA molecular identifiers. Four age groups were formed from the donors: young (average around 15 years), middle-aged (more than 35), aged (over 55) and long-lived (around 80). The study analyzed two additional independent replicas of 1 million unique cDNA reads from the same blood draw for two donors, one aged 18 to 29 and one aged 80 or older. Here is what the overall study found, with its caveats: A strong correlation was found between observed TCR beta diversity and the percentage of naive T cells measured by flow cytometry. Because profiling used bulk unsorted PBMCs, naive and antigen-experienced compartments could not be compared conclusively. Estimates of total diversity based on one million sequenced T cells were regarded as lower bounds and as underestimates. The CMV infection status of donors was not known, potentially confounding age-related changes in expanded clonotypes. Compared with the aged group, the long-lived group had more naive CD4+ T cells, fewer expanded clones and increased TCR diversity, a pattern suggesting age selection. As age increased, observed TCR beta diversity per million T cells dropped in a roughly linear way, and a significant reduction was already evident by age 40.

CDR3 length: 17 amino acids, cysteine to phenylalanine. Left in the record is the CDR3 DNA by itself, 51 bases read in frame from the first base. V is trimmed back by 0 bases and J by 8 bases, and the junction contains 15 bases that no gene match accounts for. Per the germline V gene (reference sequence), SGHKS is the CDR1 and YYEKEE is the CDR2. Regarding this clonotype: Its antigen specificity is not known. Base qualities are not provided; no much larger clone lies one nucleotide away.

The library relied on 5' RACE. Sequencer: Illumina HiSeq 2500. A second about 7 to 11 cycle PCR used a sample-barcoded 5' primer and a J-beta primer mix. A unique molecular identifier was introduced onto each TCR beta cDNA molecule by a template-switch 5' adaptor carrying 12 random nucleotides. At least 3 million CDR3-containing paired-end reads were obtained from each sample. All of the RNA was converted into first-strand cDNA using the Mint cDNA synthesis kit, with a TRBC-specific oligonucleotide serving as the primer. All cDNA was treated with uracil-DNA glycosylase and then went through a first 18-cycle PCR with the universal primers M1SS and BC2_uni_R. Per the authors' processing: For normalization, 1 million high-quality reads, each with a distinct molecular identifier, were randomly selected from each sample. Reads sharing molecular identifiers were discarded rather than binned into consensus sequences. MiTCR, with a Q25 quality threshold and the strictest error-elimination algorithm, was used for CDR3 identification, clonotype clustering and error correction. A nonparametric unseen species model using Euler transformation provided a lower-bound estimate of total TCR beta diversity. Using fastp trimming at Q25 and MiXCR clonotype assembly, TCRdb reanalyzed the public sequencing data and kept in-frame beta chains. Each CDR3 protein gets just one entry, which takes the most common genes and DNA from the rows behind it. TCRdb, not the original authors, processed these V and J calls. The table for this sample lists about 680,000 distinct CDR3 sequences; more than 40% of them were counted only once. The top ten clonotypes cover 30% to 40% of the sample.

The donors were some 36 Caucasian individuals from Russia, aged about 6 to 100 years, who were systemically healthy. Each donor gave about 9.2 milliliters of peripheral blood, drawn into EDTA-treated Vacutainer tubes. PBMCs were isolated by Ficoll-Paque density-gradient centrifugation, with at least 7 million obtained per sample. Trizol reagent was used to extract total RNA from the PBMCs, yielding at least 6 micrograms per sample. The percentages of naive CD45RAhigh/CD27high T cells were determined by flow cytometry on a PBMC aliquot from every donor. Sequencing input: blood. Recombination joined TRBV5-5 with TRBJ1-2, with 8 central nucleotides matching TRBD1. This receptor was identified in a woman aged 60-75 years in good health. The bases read TGTGCCAGCAGCTTGGCCAGGCTGACAGGGGCATACTTCGGCTACACCTTC. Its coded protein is CASSLARLTGAYFGYTF.